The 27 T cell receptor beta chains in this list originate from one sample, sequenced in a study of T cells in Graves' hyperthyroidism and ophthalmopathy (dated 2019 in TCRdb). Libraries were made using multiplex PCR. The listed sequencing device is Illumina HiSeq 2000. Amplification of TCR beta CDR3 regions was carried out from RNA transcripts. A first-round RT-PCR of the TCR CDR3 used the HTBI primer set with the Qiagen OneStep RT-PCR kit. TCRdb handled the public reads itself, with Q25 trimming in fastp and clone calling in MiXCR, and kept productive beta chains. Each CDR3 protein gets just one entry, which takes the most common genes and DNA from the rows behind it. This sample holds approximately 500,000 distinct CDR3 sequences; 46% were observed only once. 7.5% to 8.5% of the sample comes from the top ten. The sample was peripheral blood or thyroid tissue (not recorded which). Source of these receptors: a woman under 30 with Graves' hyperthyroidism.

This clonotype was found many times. CDR3 amino acids: CALYRERGYTF. The CDR3 DNA is TGTGCCTTGTACAGGGAGCGCGGCTACACCTTC. V gene TRBV6-1 combines with J gene TRBJ1-2; possibly TRBD1 for D (6 bases). The V end was cut by 11 bases, the J end by 8 bases, with 15 bases between. The CDR3 is 11 residues long. Germline V lookup: CDR1 MNHNS, CDR2 SASEGT.

The CDR3 DNA follows: TGTGCCAGCAGTTTAAATGTGGGCTTCCCGAACTATGGCTACACCATATATTTT. Encoded protein: CASSLNVGFPNYGYTIYF. J is TRBJ1-3 and V is TRBV12-3 or TRBV12-4; D call uncertain. CDR3 length: 18 residues. V lost 2 bases and J lost 8, with 25 bases in between.

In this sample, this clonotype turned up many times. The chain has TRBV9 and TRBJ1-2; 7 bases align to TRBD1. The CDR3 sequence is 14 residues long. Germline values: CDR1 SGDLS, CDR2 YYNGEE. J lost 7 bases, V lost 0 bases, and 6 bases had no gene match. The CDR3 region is CASSVVGGGGGYTF. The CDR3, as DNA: TGTGCCAGCAGCGTAGTGGGAGGGGGCGGTGGCTACACCTTC.

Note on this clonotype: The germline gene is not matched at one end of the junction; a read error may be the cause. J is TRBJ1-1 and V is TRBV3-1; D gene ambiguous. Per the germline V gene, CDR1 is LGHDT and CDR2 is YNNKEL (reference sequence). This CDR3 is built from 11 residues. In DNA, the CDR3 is TGTGCCGGCAGCCAAAACACTGAAGCTTTCTTT. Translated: CAGSQNTEAFF.

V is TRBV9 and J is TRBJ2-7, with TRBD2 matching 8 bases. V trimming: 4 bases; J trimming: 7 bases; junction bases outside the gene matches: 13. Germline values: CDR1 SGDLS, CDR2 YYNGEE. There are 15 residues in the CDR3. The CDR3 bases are TGTGCCAGCAGCCAAGGCACTAGCGGTGCCAATGAGCAGTACTTC. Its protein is CASSQGTSGANEQYF.

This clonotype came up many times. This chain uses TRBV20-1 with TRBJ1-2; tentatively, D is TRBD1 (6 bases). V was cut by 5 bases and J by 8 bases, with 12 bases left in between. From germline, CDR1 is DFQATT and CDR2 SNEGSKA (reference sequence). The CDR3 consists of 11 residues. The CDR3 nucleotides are TGCAGTGCTGCCCCGGGGGGCGGCTACACCTTC. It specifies CSAAPGGGYTF.

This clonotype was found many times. CDR3 loop: CASSFRGMNTEAFF. In nucleotides, the CDR3 is TGTGCCAGCAGCTTTCGCGGGATGAACACTGAAGCTTTCTTT. The chain joins TRBV12-3 or TRBV12-4 to TRBJ1-1; D ambiguous. The CDR3 covers 14 residues. Deletions cut 6 bases from V and 0 bases from J, with 11 bases between.

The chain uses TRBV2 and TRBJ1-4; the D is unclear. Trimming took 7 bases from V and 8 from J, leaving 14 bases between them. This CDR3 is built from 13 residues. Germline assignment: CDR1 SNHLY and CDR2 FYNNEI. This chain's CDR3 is CASIEWAREKLFF. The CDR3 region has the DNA TGTGCCAGCATCGAATGGGCTAGAGAAAAACTGTTTTTT.

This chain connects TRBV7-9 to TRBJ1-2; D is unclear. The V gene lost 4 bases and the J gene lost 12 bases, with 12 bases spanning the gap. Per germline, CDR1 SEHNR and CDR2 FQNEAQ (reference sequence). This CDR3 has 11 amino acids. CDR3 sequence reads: CASSSRRWDTF. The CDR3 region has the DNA TGTGCCAGCAGCTCCAGGAGGTGGGACACCTTC.

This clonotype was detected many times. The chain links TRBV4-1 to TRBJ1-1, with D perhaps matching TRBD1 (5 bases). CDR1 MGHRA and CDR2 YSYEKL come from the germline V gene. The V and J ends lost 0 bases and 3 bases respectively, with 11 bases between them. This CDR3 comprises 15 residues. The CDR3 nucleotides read TGCGCCAGCAGCCAAGATGGGCAGGGCTACACTGAAGCTTTCTTT. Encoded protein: CASSQDGQGYTEAFF.

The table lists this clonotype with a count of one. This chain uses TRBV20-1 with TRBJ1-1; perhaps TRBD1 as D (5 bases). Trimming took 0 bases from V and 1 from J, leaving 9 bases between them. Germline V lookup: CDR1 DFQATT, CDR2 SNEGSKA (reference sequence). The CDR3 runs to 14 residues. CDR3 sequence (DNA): TGCAGTGCTAGAGACCGGGGCTCGAACACTGAAGCTTTCTTT. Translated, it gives CSARDRGSNTEAFF.

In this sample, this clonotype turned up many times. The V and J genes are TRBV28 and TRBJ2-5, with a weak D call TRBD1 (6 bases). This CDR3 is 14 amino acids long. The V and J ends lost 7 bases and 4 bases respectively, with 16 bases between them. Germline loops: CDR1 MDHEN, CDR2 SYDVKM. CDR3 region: CASILGARAETQYF. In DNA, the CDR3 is TGTGCCAGCATCCTGGGGGCCAGGGCAGAGACCCAGTACTTC. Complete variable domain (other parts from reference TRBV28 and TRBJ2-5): DVKVTQSSRYLVKRTGEKVFLECVQDMDHENMFWYRQDPGLGLRLIYFSYDVKMKEKGDIPEGYSVSREKKERFSLILESASTNQTSMYLCASILGARAETQYFGPGTRLLVL.

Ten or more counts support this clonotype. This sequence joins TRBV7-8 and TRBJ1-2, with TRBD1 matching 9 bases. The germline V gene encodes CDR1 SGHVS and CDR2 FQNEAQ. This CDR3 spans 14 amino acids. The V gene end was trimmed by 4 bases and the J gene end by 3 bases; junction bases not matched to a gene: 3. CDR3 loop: CASSSTGGDYGYTF. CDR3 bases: TGTGCCAGCAGCTCTACAGGGGGCGACTATGGCTACACCTTC.

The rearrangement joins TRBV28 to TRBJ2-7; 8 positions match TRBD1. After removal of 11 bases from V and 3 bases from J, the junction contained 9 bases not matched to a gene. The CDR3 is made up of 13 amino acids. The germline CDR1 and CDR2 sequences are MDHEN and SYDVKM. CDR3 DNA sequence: TGTGCCGGCTACGGACAGGGAAGCTACGAGCAGTACTTC. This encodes CAGYGQGSYEQYF.

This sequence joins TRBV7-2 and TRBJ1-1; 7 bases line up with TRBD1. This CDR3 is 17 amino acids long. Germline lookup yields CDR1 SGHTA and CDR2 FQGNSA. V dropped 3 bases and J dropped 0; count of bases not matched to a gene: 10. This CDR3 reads CASSFSGTAGLNTEAFF. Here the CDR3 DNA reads TGTGCCAGCAGCTTCTCAGGGACAGCAGGTCTGAACACTGAAGCTTTCTTT. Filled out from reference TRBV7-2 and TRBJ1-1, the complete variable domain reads GAGVSQSPSNKVTEKGKDVELRCDPISGHTALYWYRQSLGQGLEFLIYFQGNSAPDKSGLPSDRFSAERTGGSVSTLTIQRTQQEDSAVYLCASSFSGTAGLNTEAFFGQGTRLTVV.

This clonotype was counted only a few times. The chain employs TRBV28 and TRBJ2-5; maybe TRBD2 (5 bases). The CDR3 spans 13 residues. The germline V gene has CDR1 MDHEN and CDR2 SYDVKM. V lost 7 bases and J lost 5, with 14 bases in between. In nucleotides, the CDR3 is TGTGCCAGCAAGCCGGTTAGGGAGGAGACCCAGTACTTC. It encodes CASKPVREETQYF.

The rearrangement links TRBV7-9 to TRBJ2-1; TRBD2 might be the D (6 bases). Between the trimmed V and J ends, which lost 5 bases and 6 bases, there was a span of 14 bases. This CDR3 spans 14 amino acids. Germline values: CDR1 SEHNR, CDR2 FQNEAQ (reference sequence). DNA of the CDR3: TGTGCCAGCAGCCGGGACTTGACTTCCAATGAGCAGTTCTTC. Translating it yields CASSRDLTSNEQFF.

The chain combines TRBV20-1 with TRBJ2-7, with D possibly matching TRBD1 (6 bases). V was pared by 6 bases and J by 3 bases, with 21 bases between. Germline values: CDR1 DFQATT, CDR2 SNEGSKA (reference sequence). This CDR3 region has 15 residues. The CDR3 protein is CSASSFSGTHYEQYF. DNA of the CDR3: TGCAGTGCCAGCAGTTTCTCCGGGACACACTACGAGCAGTACTTC.

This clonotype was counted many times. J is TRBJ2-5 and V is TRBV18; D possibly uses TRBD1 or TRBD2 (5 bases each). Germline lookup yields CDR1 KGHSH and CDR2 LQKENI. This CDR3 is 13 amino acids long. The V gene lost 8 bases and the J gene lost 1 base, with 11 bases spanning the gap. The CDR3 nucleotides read TGTGCCAGCAGCCCTGGGACCCAAGAGACCCAGTACTTC. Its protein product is CASSPGTQETQYF.

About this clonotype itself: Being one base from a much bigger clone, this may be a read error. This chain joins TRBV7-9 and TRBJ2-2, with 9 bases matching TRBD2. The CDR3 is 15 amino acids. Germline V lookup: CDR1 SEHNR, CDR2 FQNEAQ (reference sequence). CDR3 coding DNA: TGTGACAGCAGCCCCGGGACTAGCCGGCCGGGGTGGCTGTTTTTT. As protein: CDSSPGTSRPGWLFF.

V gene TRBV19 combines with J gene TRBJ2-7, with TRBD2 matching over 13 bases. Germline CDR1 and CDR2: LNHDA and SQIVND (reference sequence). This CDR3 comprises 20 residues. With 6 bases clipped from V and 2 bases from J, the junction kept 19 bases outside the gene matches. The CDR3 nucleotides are TGTGCCAGTAGAGGAGTCGCGGGACTAGCGGGAAGGGGGGGTACCTACGAGCAGTACTTC. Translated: CASRGVAGLAGRGGTYEQYF.

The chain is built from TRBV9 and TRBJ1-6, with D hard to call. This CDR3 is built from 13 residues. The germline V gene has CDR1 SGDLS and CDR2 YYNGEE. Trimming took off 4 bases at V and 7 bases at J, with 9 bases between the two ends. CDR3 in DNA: TGTGCCAGCAGCTTAGACTCCAATTCACCCCTCCACTTT. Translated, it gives CASSLDSNSPLHF. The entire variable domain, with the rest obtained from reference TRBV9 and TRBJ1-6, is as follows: DSGVTQTPKHLITATGQRVTLRCSPRSGDLSVYWYQQSLDQGLQFLIQYYNGEERAKGNILERFSAQQFPDLHSELNLSSLELGDSALYFCASSLDSNSPLHFGNGTRLTVT.

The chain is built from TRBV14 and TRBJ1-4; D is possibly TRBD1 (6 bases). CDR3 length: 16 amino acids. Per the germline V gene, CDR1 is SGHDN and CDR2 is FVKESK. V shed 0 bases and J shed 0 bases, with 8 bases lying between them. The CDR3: CASSQDRGATNEKLFF. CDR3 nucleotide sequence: TGTGCCAGCAGCCAAGATAGGGGGGCAACTAATGAAAAACTGTTTTTT.

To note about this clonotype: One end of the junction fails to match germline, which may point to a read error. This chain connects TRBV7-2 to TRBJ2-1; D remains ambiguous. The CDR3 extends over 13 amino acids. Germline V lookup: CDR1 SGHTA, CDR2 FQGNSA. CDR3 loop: CASSFTSYNEQFF. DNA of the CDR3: TGCGCCAGCAGCTTTACCTCCTACAATGAGCAGTTCTTC.

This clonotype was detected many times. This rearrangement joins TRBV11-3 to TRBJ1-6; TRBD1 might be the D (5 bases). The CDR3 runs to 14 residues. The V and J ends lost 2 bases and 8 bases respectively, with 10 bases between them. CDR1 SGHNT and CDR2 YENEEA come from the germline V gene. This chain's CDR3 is CASSLRGSDSPLHF. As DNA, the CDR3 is TGTGCCAGCAGCTTACGGGGGAGTGATTCACCCCTCCACTTT.

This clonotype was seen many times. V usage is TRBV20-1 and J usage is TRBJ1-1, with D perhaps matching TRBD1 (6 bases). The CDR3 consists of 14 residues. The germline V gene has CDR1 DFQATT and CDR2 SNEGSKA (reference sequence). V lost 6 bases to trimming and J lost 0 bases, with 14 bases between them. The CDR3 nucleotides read TGCAGTGCCAGCAAGGGGGAGGTGAACACTGAAGCTTTCTTT. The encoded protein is CSASKGEVNTEAFF.

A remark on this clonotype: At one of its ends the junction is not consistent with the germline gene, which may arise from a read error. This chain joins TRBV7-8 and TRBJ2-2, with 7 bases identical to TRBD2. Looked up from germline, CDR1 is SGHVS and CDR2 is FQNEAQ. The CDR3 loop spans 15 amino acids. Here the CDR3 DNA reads TGTGCCAGCAGCTTACGGGGGGAGGGCACCGGGGAGCTGCTATTT. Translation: CASSLRGEGTGELLF.